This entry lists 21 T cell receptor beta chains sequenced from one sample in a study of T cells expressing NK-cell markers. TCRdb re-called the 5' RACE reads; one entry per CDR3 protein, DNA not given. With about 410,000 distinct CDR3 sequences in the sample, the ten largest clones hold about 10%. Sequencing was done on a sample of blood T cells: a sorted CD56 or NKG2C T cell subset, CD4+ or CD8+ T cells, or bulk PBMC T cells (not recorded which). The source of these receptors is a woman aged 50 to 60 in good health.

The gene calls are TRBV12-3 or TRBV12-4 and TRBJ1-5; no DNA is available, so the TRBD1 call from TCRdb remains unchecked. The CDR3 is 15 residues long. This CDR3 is CASSFGQGENQPQHF.

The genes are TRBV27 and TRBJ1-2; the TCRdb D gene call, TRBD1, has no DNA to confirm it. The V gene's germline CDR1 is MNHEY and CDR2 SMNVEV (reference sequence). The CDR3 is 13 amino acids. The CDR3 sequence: CASRPQPGFGYTF.

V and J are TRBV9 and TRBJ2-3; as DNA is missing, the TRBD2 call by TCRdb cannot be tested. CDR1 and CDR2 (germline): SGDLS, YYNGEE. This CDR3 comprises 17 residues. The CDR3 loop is CASSVGLAGEYTDTQYF.

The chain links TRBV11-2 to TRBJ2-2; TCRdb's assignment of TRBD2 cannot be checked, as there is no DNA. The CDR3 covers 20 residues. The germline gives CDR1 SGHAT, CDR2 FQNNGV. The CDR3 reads CASSLDGGTSGRSNTGELFF. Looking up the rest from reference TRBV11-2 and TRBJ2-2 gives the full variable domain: EAGVAQSPRYKIIEKRQSVAFWCNPISGHATLYWYQQILGQGPKLLIQFQNNGVVDDSQLPKDRFSAERLKGVDSTLKIQPAKLEDSAVYLCASSLDGGTSGRSNTGELFFGEGSRLTVL.

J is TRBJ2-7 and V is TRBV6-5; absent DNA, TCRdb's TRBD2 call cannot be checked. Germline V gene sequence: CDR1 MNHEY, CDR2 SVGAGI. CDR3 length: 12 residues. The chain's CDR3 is CATTGPAYEQYF.

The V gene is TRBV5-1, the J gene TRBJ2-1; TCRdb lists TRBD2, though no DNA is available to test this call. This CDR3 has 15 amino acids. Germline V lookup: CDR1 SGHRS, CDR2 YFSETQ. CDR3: CASSLDGTRGDEQFF. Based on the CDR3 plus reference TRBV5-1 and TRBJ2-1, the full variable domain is KAGVTQTPRYLIKTRGQQVTLSCSPISGHRSVSWYQQTPGQGLQFLFEYFSETQRNKGNFPGRFSGRQFSNSRSEMNVSTLELGDSALYLCASSLDGTRGDEQFFGPGTRLTVL.

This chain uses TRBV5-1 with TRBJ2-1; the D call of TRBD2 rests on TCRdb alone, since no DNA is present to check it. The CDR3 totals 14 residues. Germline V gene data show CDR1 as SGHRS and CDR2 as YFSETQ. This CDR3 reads CASRRRQNSDEQFF.

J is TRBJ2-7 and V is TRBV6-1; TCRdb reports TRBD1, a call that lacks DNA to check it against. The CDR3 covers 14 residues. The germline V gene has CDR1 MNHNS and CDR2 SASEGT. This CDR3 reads CASLGGAYLYEQYF.

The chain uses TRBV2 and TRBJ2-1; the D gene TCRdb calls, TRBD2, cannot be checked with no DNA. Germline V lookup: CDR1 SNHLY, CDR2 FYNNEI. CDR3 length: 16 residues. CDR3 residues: CASSERREVFYNEQFF.

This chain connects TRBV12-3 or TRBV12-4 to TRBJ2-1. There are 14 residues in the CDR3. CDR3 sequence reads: CASSFDQRYNEQFF.

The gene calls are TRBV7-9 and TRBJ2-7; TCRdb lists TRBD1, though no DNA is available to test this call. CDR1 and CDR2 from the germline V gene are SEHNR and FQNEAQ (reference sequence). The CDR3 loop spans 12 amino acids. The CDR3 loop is CASSSAGVEQYF.

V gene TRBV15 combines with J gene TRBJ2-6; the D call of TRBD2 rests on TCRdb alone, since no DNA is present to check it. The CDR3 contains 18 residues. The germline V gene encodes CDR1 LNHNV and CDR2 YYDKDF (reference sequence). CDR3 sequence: CATSRAGREQTGANVLTF.

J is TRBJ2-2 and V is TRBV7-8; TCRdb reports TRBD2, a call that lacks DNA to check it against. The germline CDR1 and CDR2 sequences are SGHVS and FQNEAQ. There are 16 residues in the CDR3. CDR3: CASSLSGRGVTGELFF. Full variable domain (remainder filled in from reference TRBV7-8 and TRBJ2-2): GAGVSQSPRYKVAKRGQDVALRCDPISGHVSLFWYQQALGQGPEFLTYFQNEAQLDKSGLPSDRFFAERPEGSVSTLKIQRTQQEDSAVYLCASSLSGRGVTGELFFGEGSRLTVL.

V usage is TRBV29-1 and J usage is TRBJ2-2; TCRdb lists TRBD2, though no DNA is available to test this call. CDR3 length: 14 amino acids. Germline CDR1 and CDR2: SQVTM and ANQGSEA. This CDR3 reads CSGGLAGGTGELFF.

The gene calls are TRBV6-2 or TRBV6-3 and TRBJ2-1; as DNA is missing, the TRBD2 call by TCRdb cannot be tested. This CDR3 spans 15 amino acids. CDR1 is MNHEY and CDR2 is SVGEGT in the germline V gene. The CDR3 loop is CASKDPSGVNNEQFF.

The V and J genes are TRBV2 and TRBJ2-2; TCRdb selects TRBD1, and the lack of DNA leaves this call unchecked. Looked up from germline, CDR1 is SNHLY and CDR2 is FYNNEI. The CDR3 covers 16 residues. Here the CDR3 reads CASFPGQRGSTGELFF.

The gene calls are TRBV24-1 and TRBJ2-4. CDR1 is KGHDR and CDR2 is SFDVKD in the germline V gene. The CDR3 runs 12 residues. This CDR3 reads CATSVGPGPQYF.

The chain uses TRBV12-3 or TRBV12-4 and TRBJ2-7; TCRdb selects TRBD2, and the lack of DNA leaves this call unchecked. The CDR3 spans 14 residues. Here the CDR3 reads CASTGDYRDYEQYF.

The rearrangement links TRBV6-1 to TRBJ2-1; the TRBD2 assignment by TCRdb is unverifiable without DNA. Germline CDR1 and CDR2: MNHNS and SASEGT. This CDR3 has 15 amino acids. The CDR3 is CASSKALVAGGEQFF.

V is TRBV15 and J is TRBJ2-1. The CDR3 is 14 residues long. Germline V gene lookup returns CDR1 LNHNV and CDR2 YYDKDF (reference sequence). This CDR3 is CATSRDGVANEQFF. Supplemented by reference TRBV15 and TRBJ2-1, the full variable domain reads DAMVIQNPRYQVTQFGKPVTLSCSQTLNHNVMYWYQQKSSQAPKLLFHYYDKDFNNEADTPDNFQSRRPNTSFCFLDIRSPGLGDTAMYLCATSRDGVANEQFFGPGTRLTVL.

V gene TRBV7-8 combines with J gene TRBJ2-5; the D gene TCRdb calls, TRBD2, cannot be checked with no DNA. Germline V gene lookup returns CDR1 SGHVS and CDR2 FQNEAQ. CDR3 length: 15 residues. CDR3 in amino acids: CASRGRDLGVDAQYF.